These T cell receptor beta chains were read from a single sample in a study of blood T cell repertoires in COVID-19. The method was immunoSEQ multiplex PCR; TCRdb's version includes in-frame clones alone and lacks a portion of them. The sample has a few hundred thousand clones, around 80% seen once. Material: peripheral blood. Every receptor here comes from a young woman with acute or convalescent COVID-19. Both conserved end residues are part of each CDR3. D genes are given only for firm matches. Expanded clones are given a class, and other clones once, few, many or no size at all.

DNA: TGTGCCAGCAGTTCCGTGGCGGGCGAGCAGTACTTC
CDR3: CASSSVAGEQYF
size: -
V: TRBV12-3/TRBV12-4
D: -
J: TRBJ2-7

DNA: TGTGCCAGCAGCTTGGGCCCCTCGACTAGCGTACAAAACAATGAGCAGTTCTTC
CDR3: CASSLGPSTSVQNNEQFF
size: -
V: TRBV5-4
D: TRBD2
J: TRBJ2-1

DNA: TGTGCCAGCAGCTTAACTAGCGGGGAGCACTACGAGCAGTACTTC
CDR3: CASSLTSGEHYEQYF
size: -
V: TRBV7-2
D: TRBD2
J: TRBJ2-7

DNA: TGTGCCAGCAGCTTAGGGGGGACGGAAAACTATGGCTACACCTTC
CDR3: CASSLGGTENYGYTF
size: -
V: TRBV7-3
D: -
J: TRBJ1-2

DNA: TGTGCCAGCAGCCACCGGCCCGATGTCTCGAGCGCCGGGGAGCTGTTTTTT
CDR3: CASSHRPDVSSAGELFF
size: -
V: TRBV7-8
D: -
J: TRBJ2-2

DNA: TGTGCCAGCAGTTTAGAGGCGGGTGGCTACACCTTC
CDR3: CASSLEAGGYTF
size: -
V: TRBV28
D: -
J: TRBJ1-2

DNA: TGTGCCAGCAGCTTAGACCTTAGGCAGGGAGAGACCCAGTACTTC
CDR3: CASSLDLRQGETQYF
size: many
V: TRBV7-9
D: -
J: TRBJ2-5

DNA: TGCGCCAGCAGCCAAGATGGCGGACTCATTTACAATGAGCAGTTCTTC
CDR3: CASSQDGGLIYNEQFF
size: -
V: TRBV4-1
D: -
J: TRBJ2-1

DNA: TGCAGTGCCAGGGGAACTTTTGAGCAGTTCTTC
CDR3: CSARGTFEQFF
size: once
V: TRBV20-1
D: -
J: TRBJ2-1

DNA: TGTGCCAGCGGGACTAGCGGGAGGCAATACGAGCAGTACTTC
CDR3: CASGTSGRQYEQYF
size: -
V: TRBV6-6
D: TRBD2
J: TRBJ2-7

DNA: TGTGCCAGCAGCCTCGGGCTAGCCTCATACAATGAGCAGTTCTTC
CDR3: CASSLGLASYNEQFF
size: -
V: TRBV7-9
D: -
J: TRBJ2-1

DNA: TGTGCCAGCAGCCGGACTAGCGGGAGAGATACGCAGTATTTT
CDR3: CASSRTSGRDTQYF
size: once
V: TRBV3-1/TRBV3-2
D: TRBD2
J: TRBJ2-3

DNA: TGTGCCACCGGGAGGGCGTACAATGAGCAGTTCTTC
CDR3: CATGRAYNEQFF
size: -
V: TRBV25-1
D: TRBD2
J: TRBJ2-1

DNA: TGTGCCAGCAGCCTGACAGGGGACCAGCCCCAGCATTTT
CDR3: CASSLTGDQPQHF
size: -
V: TRBV7-9
D: TRBD1
J: TRBJ1-5

DNA: TGTGCCAGCTCGAGCCGTATGGGCTACACCTTC
CDR3: CASSSRMGYTF
size: -
V: TRBV6-5
D: -
J: TRBJ1-2

DNA: TGTGCCAGTGGCCACAGGGACCAGCCCCAGCATTTT
CDR3: CASGHRDQPQHF
size: -
V: TRBV7-2
D: -
J: TRBJ1-5

DNA: TGTGCCAGCAGGGACTCGGGGGCTAACTATGGCTACACCTTC
CDR3: CASRDSGANYGYTF
size: -
V: TRBV6-5
D: -
J: TRBJ1-2

DNA: TGTGCCACGAATAGCCTAGCGGGATTTCTCGACAATGAGCAGTTCTTC
CDR3: CATNSLAGFLDNEQFF
size: -
V: TRBV10-3
D: TRBD2
J: TRBJ2-1

DNA: TGTGCCAGCAGACCGTCCAGGGGGGAGAACACTGAAGCTTTCTTT
CDR3: CASRPSRGENTEAFF
size: -
V: TRBV9
D: TRBD1
J: TRBJ1-1

DNA: TGTGCCAGCAGCCCGGACAGGGGGAACTATGGCTACACCTTC
CDR3: CASSPDRGNYGYTF
size: -
V: TRBV5-4
D: TRBD1
J: TRBJ1-2

DNA: TGTGCCAGCAGCCCAGTGGGACAGAACTATGGCTACACCTTC
CDR3: CASSPVGQNYGYTF
size: -
V: TRBV9
D: TRBD1
J: TRBJ1-2

DNA: TGCAGTGCTAGTATCTTTACTAGCGGGAGAATTTCCTACGAGCAGTACTTC
CDR3: CSASIFTSGRISYEQYF
size: -
V: TRBV20-1
D: TRBD2
J: TRBJ2-7

DNA: TGTGCCAGCAGCTCAGTGAACACTGAAGCTTTCTTT
CDR3: CASSSVNTEAFF
size: -
V: TRBV3-1/TRBV3-2
D: -
J: TRBJ1-1

DNA: TGCAGTGCGGGACTAGTAAATACGCAGTATTTT
CDR3: CSAGLVNTQYF
size: -
V: TRBV20-1
D: TRBD2
J: TRBJ2-3

DNA: TGTGCCAGCAGCACTCGACAGGGGGCGGGCGAGCAGTACTTC
CDR3: CASSTRQGAGEQYF
size: -
V: TRBV7-6
D: TRBD1
J: TRBJ2-7